This TCR beta chain was obtained from a study of blood T cell repertoires in COVID-19. Study information: The cDNA or gDNA used as material had been derived from T cells, B-cell-depleted T cells, or PBMCs.

Repertoires were generated with immunoSEQ multiplex PCR, while TCRdb's copy carries only in-frame clones and drops some. The sample has 85,000 to 120,000 clones, around 80% seen once. The CDR3 totals 11 residues. The V end was cut by 3 bases, the J end by 5 bases, with 5 bases between. CDR1 and CDR2 from the germline V gene are MDHEN and SYDVKM. This receptor was identified in a woman aged 55 to 70 with acute or convalescent COVID-19. The sample consisted of peripheral blood. The V call is TRBV28, the J call TRBJ2-7; D not resolved. CDR3 protein: CASSFFNEQYF. As DNA, the CDR3 is TGTGCCAGCAGTTTTTTTAACGAGCAGTACTTC.